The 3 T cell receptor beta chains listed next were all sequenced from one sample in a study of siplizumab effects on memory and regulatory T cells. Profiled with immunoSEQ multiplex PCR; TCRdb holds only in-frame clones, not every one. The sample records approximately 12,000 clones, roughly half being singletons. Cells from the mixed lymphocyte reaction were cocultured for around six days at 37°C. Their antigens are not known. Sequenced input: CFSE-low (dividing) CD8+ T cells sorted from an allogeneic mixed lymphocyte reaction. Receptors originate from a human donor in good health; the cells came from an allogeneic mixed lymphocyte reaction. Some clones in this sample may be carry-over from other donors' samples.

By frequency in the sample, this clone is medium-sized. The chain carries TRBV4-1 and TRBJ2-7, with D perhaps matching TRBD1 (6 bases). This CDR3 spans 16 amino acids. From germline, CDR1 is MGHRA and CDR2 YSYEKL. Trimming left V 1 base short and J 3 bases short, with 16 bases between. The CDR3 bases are TGCGCCAGCAGCCAAGGTCTCGTAGGGGGTGGCTACGAGCAGTACTTC. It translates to CASSQGLVGGGYEQYF.

The CDR3: CASSLLPSGGDEQFF. CDR3 bases: TGTGCCAGCAGCTTACTCCCTAGCGGGGGCGATGAGCAGTTCTTC. The V call is TRBV5-5, the J call TRBJ2-1; 10 nucleotides agree with TRBD2. After removal of 2 bases from V and 8 bases from J, the junction contained 7 bases not matched to a gene. The CDR3 is 15 amino acids. Germline values: CDR1 SGHKS, CDR2 YYEKEE (reference sequence).

CDR3 in DNA: TGTGCCAGCAGGCCTACAGTTAATGAAAAACTGTTTTTT. It is translated as CASRPTVNEKLFF. The chain links TRBV27 to TRBJ1-4; D uncertain. The CDR3 has 13 residues. In germline, CDR1 is MNHEY, CDR2 SMNVEV (reference sequence). V lost 6 bases to trimming and J lost 4 bases, with 9 bases between them.